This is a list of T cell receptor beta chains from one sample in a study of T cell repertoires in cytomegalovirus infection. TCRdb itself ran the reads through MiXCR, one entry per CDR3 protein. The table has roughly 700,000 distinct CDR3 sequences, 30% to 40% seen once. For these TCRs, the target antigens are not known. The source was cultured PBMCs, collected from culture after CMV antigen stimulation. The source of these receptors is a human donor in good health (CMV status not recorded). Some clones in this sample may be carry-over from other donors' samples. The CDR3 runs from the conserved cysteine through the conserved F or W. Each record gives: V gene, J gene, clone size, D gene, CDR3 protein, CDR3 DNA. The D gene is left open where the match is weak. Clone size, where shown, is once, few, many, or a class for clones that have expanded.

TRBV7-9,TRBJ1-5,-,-,CASSPVDNQPQHF,TGTGCCAGCAGCCCCGTCGATAATCAGCCCCAGCATTTT
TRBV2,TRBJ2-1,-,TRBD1,CASSQTGGVYNEQFF,TGTGCCAGCAGCCAAACAGGGGGAGTCTACAATGAGCAGTTCTTC
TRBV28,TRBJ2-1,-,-,CASSSLRQAINNEQFF,TGTGCCAGCAGTTCCCTGCGGCAGGCAATAAACAATGAGCAGTTCTTC
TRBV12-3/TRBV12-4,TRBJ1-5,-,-,CASSLGTNNNQPQHF,TGTGCCAGCAGTTTAGGGACAAATAACAATCAGCCCCAGCATTTT
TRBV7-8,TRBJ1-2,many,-,CASSSPTRPSYGYTF,TGTGCCAGCAGCTCCCCGACACGCCCTTCCTATGGCTACACCTTC
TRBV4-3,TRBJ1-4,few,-,CASSQNSDRTYEKLFF,TGCGCCAGCAGCCAAAACTCAGACAGGACGTATGAAAAACTGTTTTTT
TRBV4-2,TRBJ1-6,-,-,CASSQEQNNSPLHF,TGTGCCAGCAGCCAAGAACAGAATAATTCACCCCTCCACTTT
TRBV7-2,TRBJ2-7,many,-,CASSLATGNYEQYF,TGTGCCAGCAGCTTAGCGACAGGTAACTACGAGCAGTACTTC
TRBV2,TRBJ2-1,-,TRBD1,CASRYYRGTFF,TGTGCCAGCAGATACTACAGGGGAACGTTCTTC
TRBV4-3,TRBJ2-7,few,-,CASSQDTSYEQYF,TGCGCCAGCAGCCAAGATACGTCCTACGAGCAGTACTTC
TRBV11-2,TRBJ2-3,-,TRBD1,CASSFTGTGGDTQYF,TGTGCCAGCAGCTTTACCGGGACAGGGGGAGATACGCAGTATTTT
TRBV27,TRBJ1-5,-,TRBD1,CASSSGTGGNSNQPQHF,TGTGCCAGCAGTTCCGGGACAGGGGGTAATAGCAATCAGCCCCAGCATTTT
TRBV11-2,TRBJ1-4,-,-,CASSFEENEKLFF,TGTGCCAGCAGCTTTGAGGAGAATGAAAAACTGTTTTTT
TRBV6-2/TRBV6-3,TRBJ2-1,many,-,CASSRRNEQFF,TGTGCCAGCAGCAGAAGGAATGAGCAGTTCTTC
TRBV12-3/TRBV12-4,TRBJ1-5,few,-,CASSPPRGTFQPQHF,TGTGCCAGCAGTCCGCCTAGGGGTACGTTTCAGCCCCAGCATTTT
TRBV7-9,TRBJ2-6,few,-,CASSQGANSGANVLTF,TGTGCCAGCAGCCAGGGTGCAAACTCTGGGGCCAACGTCCTGACTTTC
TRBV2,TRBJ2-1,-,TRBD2,CASRRLAGGPGNEQFF,TGTGCCAGCAGAAGACTAGCGGGGGGGCCGGGGAATGAGCAGTTCTTC
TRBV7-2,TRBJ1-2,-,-,CASSSRQDYGYTF,TGTGCCAGCAGCTCCCGACAGGACTATGGCTACACCTTC
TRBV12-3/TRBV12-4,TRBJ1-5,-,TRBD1,CASSLDRGLSQPQHF,TGTGCCAGCAGCTTGGACAGGGGGTTATCTCAGCCCCAGCATTTT
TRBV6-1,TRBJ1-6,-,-,CASSEANTVYNSPLHF,TGTGCCAGCAGTGAAGCGAACACCGTCTATAATTCACCCCTCCACTTT
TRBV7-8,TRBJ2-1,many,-,CASSYNSRNEQFF,TGTGCCAGCAGCTACAACTCTAGGAATGAGCAGTTCTTC
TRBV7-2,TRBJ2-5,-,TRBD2,CASSLVAGDQETQYF,TGTGCCAGCAGCTTAGTTGCGGGGGACCAAGAGACCCAGTACTTC
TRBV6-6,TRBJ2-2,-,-,CASSYRGGQRQNTGELFF,TGTGCCAGCAGTTACAGGGGGGGGCAGAGACAGAACACCGGGGAGCTGTTTTTT
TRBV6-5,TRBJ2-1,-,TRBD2,CASSLLTSGGTFSYNEQFF,TGTGCCAGCAGTCTCCTGACTAGCGGGGGTACCTTCTCCTACAATGAGCAGTTCTTC
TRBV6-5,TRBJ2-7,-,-,CASSRDQGSSYEQYF,TGTGCCAGCAGCCGGGACCAGGGGAGCTCCTACGAGCAGTACTTC
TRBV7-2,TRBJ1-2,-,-,CASSFGSSREYGYTF,TGTGCCAGCAGCTTTGGGTCCTCAAGGGAGTATGGCTACACCTTC
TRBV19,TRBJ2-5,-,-,CASSARGPASQETQYF,TGTGCCAGTAGTGCCCGGGGCCCAGCCTCCCAAGAGACCCAGTACTTC
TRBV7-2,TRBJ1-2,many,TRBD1,CASTGTGYSYGYTF,TGTGCCAGCACCGGGACAGGGTACAGCTATGGCTACACCTTC
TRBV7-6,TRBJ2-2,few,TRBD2,CASSLVGLAVHTGELFF,TGTGCCAGCAGCTTAGTAGGGCTAGCGGTGCACACCGGGGAGCTGTTTTTT
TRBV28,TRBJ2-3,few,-,CASRRGLTDTQYF,TGTGCCAGCAGGCGGGGGCTCACAGATACGCAGTATTTT
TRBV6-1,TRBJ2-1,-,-,CASRSSGSGNEQFF,TGTGCCAGCAGGAGCTCAGGGTCTGGCAATGAGCAGTTCTTC
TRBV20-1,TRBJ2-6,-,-,CSAILMGANVLTF,TGCAGTGCGATCCTCATGGGGGCCAACGTCCTGACTTTC
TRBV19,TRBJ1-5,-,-,CASSILGQGNVSPQHF,TGTGCCAGTAGTATATTGGGACAAGGAAACGTCTCCCCCCAGCATTTT
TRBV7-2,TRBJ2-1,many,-,CASSLVHHSGGTRHNEQFF,TGTGCCAGCAGCTTAGTCCATCATAGCGGCGGCACCCGCCACAATGAGCAGTTCTTC
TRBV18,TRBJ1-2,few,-,CASSPQSSTGPTF,TGTGCCAGCTCACCACAATCTTCGACAGGACCCACCTTC
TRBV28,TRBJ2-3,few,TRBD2,CASRESGGAGDTQYF,TGTGCCAGCAGAGAAAGCGGGGGGGCCGGAGATACGCAGTATTTT
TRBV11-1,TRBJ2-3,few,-,CASSPLGGARTDTQYF,TGTGCCAGCAGCCCCCTGGGGGGAGCCCGCACAGATACGCAGTATTTT
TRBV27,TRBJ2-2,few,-,CASNRGGNTGELFF,TGTGCCAGCAACAGGGGGGGAAACACCGGGGAGCTGTTTTTT
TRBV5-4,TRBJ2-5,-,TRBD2,CASSSLKRGGLETQYF,TGTGCCAGCAGCTCCCTCAAGCGGGGGGGCCTAGAGACCCAGTACTTC
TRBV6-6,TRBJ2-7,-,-,CASRPPGTTFGEQYF,TGTGCCAGCAGGCCCCCGGGGACAACCTTTGGCGAGCAGTACTTC